Detailed here is one TCR beta chain. The CDR3 covers 14 residues. Germline V lookup: CDR1 KGHDR, CDR2 SFDVKD. Trimming pared 3 bases from V and 10 bases from J, leaving 15 bases between. TCR beta CDR3 regions were amplified from RNA. Researchers ran a first-round RT-PCR on the TCR CDR3 using the HTBI primer set. Each CDR3 protein is one row after TCRdb ran MiXCR on the multiplex PCR reads. The table has some 580,000 distinct CDR3 sequences, approximately 16% seen once. These data come from a study of T cells in Graves' hyperthyroidism and ophthalmopathy. Sequencing input: blood. The receptor was derived from a middle-aged woman with Graves' ophthalmopathy. The V call is TRBV24-1, the J call TRBJ2-1; perhaps TRBD2 as D (5 bases). The CDR3 nucleotides read TGTGCCACCAGTGATAAGTTGCGGGTAATGGAGCAGTTCTTC. Translating it yields CATSDKLRVMEQFF.